Listed below are T cell receptor beta chains from one sample, sequenced in a study of control samples from healthy donors and cancer patients. Only in-frame clones appear in the TCRdb table, and some are missing; sequencing was by immunoSEQ multiplex PCR. The sample records some 120,000 clones, around 89% being singletons. The sample consisted of blood. These receptors all come from a woman in her 70s in good health. Each CDR3 is given with its conserved first and last residue. A D gene is named only where the DNA matches it firmly. Some rows mark clone size as missing; the rest say once, few, many or name a class of expanded clone.

d_gene	v_gene	abundance	j_gene	CDR3nt	CDR3aa
TRBD2	TRBV4-1	NA	TRBJ2-3	TGCGCCAGCAGCCAAGATGGGACTATCACAGATACGCAGTATTTT	CASSQDGTITDTQYF
TRBD2	TRBV7-2	NA	TRBJ2-3	TGTGCCAGCAGCTCCGGGACTAGCGGGGCCACAGATACGCAGTATTTT	CASSSGTSGATDTQYF
TRBD2	TRBV5-1	NA	TRBJ2-7	TGCGCCAGCAGCTTGGCGTCAGGGAGGGCCTACGAGCAGTACTTC	CASSLASGRAYEQYF
TRBD1	TRBV27	NA	TRBJ1-6	TGTGCCAGCAGTTATACAGGGGGCTCCTATAATTCACCCCTCCACTTT	CASSYTGGSYNSPLHF
NA	TRBV5-1	NA	TRBJ2-2	TGCGCCAGCAGCCTGGCTACAAACACCGGGGAGCTGTTTTTT	CASSLATNTGELFF
NA	TRBV6-4	once	TRBJ2-2	TGTGCCACCCAGACTGGCCTGGGCACCGGGGAGCTGTTTTTT	CATQTGLGTGELFF
NA	TRBV5-1	NA	TRBJ1-1	TGCGCCAGCAGCGCAGAATTGAACACTGAAGCTTTCTTT	CASSAELNTEAFF
NA	TRBV4-1	NA	TRBJ2-5	TGCGCCAGCAGCCAAGATCCATGGAGGGGTCTTCAAGAGACCCAGTACTTC	CASSQDPWRGLQETQYF
NA	TRBV5-1	NA	TRBJ1-6	TGCGCCAGCAGCTTGGAGGGGAGTGATAATTCACCCCTCCACTTT	CASSLEGSDNSPLHF
NA	TRBV7-7	few	TRBJ2-2	TGTGCCAGCAGCTTAGGGAGGACCGTGAACACCGGGGAGCTGTTTTTT	CASSLGRTVNTGELFF
NA	TRBV3-1/TRBV3-2	NA	TRBJ1-5	TGTGCCAGCAGCCAAAACCGGGGGCAGCCCCAGCATTTT	CASSQNRGQPQHF
NA	TRBV19	NA	TRBJ2-3	TGTGCAACCAGGGGGGGGCCCCAAAGCACAGATACGCAGTATTTT	CATRGGPQSTDTQYF
TRBD1	TRBV7-8	NA	TRBJ1-2	TGTGCCAGCAGCCCGGACAGGTCTAAGGAGGGCTACACCTTC	CASSPDRSKEGYTF
NA	TRBV12-3/TRBV12-4	NA	TRBJ1-2	TGTGCCAGCACTCGAGGGGCAGTATATGGCTACACCTTC	CASTRGAVYGYTF
NA	TRBV2	NA	TRBJ1-1	TGTGCCAGCGTCGGGTTTCCGAACACTGAAGCTTTCTTT	CASVGFPNTEAFF
NA	TRBV27	NA	TRBJ2-2	TGTGCCAGCAGTTTATCGCGGGGAACCGGGGAGCTGTTTTTT	CASSLSRGTGELFF
NA	TRBV7-2	NA	TRBJ1-2	TGTGCCAGCAGCTTAGATCTGGGAGCCCTCGGCTACACCTTC	CASSLDLGALGYTF
TRBD1	TRBV12-5	NA	TRBJ1-2	TGTGCTAGTGGTCCGGGACAGCTATTATATGGCTACACCTTC	CASGPGQLLYGYTF
TRBD2	TRBV5-1	NA	TRBJ2-3	TGCGCCAGCAGCCTCGGGACTAGCGGTTACACAGATACGCAGTATTTT	CASSLGTSGYTDTQYF
NA	TRBV2	NA	TRBJ2-2	TGTGCCAGCAGGGGGGAACGCACCGGGGAGCTGTTTTTT	CASRGERTGELFF
NA	TRBV7-8	NA	TRBJ2-3	TGTGCCAGCAGCTTCCCCTCTAGCACAGATACGCAGTATTTT	CASSFPSSTDTQYF
TRBD1	TRBV7-8	NA	TRBJ2-5	TGTGCCAGCAGCCCGGGACAGGGCCAAGAGACCCAGTACTTC	CASSPGQGQETQYF
TRBD2	TRBV5-1	NA	TRBJ2-5	TGCGCCAGCAGCTTGGGGACTAGCGGGGGGGCGATCGTGGAGACCCAGTACTTC	CASSLGTSGGAIVETQYF
TRBD2	TRBV18	NA	TRBJ2-7	TGTGCCAGCTCACCAGGGCTAGCGGACTCCTACGAGCAGTACTTC	CASSPGLADSYEQYF
NA	TRBV10-2	NA	TRBJ1-1	TGCGCCAGCAGCGATACGCCCAACACTGAAGCTTTCTTT	CASSDTPNTEAFF
NA	TRBV7-8	once	TRBJ1-5	TGTGCCAGCAGCTTAGGGACAGATCAGCCCCAGCATTTT	CASSLGTDQPQHF
NA	TRBV3-1/TRBV3-2	NA	TRBJ1-1	TGTGCCAGCAGCTTTTCAGGGGCGGACAACACTGAAGCTTTCTTT	CASSFSGADNTEAFF